The T cell receptor (beta chain) under discussion was sequenced for a study of tumour-infiltrating T cells in Burkitt lymphoma (TCRdb year 2020). Describing the broader study: All epidemiological subtypes of Burkitt lymphoma were represented in the cohort, which was made up of over 80 patients. TCR repertoire data were compared against clinical outcome, and productive clonality predicted overall survival and progression-free survival independently of established prognostic factors such as age at diagnosis.

The count of this clone is one. This receptor's antigen is unknown. There are no base qualities to consult, and no much larger clone falls within one base. Libraries were made using the immunoSEQ multiplex PCR assay. TCRdb limited this immuneACCESS table to in-frame rearrangements with V and J called. A share of clones is missing; checked studies link under half to unresolved V genes, and the rest is unexplained. This sample lists approximately 540 clones; 92% were detected once. 5% to 7% of the sample comes from the top ten. The research as a whole found: Several public clonotypes shared across numerous Burkitt lymphoma patients were found, and shared tumour neoantigen selection absent from diffuse large B-cell lymphoma was thereby suggested.

This clonotype was obtained from a human donor with Burkitt lymphoma. Material for sequencing was tumor tissue.

In nucleotides, the sequence is TGTGCCAGCAGTGAAAATAGCGGGATAGAGACCCAGTACTTC. Protein translation: CASSENSGIETQYF. The V and J segments used are TRBV2 and TRBJ2-5, with TRBD2 matching 8 junction bases. V and J are trimmed by 2 bases and 4 bases, and the gene matches miss 3 bases of the junction. Reading from cysteine to phenylalanine, the CDR3 counts 14 amino acids. Kept here is only the CDR3 DNA, which spans 42 bases and is read in frame from base 1. CDR1 SNHLY and CDR2 FYNNEI were looked up in the germline V gene. Joined to the reference TRBV2 and TRBJ2-5 proteins, this CDR3 gives the full variable domain: EPEVTQTPSHQVTQMGQEVILRCVPISNHLYFYWYRQILGQKVEFLVSFYNNEISEKSEIFDDQFSVERPDGSNFTLKIRSTKLEDSAMYFCASSENSGIETQYFGPGTRLLVL.